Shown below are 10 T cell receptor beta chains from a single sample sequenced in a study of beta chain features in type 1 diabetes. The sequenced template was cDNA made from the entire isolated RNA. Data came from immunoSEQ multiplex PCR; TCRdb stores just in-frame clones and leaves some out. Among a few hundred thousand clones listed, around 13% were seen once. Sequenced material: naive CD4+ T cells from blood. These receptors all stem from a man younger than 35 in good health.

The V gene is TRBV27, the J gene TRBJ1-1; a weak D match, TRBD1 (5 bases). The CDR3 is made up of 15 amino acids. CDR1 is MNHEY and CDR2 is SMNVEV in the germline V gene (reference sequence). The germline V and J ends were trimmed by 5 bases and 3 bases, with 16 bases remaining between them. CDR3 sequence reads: CASSPGWEGYTEAFF. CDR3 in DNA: TGTGCCAGCAGTCCAGGGTGGGAGGGGTACACTGAAGCTTTCTTT.

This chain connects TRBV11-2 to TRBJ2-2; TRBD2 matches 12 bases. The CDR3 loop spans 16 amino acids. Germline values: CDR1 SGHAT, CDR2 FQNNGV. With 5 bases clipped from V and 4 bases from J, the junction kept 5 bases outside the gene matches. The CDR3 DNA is TGTGCCAGCAGCCCTCGGACTAGCGGGACCACCGGGGAGCTGTTTTTT. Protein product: CASSPRTSGTTGELFF.

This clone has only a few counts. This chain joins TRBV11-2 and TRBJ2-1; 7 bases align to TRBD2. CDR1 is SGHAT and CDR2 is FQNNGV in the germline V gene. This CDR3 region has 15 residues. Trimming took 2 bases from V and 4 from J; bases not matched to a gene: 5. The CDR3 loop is CASSLTPGGYNEQFF. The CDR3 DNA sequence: TGTGCCAGCAGCTTAACTCCCGGGGGGTACAATGAGCAGTTCTTC.

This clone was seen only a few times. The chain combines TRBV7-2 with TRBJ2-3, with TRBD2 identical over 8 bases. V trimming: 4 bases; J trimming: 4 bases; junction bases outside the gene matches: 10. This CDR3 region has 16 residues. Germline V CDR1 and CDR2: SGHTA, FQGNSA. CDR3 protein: CASSSQAGAVADTQYF. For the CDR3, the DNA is TGTGCCAGCAGCTCACAAGCGGGGGCGGTAGCAGATACGCAGTATTTT.

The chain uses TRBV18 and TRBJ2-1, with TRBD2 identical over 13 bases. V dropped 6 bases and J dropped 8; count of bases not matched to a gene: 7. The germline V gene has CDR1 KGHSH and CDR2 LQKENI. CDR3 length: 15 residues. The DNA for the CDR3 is TGTGCCAGCTCGCTAGGACTAGCGGGAGCACATGAGCAGTTCTTC. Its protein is CASSLGLAGAHEQFF.

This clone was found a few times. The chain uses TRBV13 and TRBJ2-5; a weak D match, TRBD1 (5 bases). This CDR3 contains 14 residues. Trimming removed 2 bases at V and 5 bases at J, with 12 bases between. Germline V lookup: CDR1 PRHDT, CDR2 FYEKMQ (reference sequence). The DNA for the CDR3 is TGTGCCAGCAGCTTACCTAGGGGTGACGAGACCCAGTACTTC. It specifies CASSLPRGDETQYF.

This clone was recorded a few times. CDR3 sequence (DNA): TGTGCCAGTGGTAAGGAACTAGGCGGGCAGCCCCAGCATTTT. Translated, it gives CASGKELGGQPQHF. This chain connects TRBV19 to TRBJ1-5, with D unclear. Germline V gene lookup returns CDR1 LNHDA and CDR2 SQIVND (reference sequence). This CDR3 has 14 amino acids. Trimming took off 8 bases at V and 7 bases at J, with 18 bases between the two ends.

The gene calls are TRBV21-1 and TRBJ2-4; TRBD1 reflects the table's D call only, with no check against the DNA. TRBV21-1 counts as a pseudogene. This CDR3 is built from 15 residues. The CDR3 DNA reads TGTGCCAGCGGGCGACAGAAACTAGCCAAAAACATTCAGTACTTC. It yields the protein CASGRQKLAKNIQYF.

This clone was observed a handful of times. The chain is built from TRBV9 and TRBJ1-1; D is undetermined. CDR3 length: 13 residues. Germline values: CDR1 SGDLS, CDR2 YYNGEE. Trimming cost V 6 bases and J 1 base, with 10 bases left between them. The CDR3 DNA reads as TGTGCCAGCACCCGAGGGCAGAACACTGAAGCTTTCTTT. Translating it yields CASTRGQNTEAFF.

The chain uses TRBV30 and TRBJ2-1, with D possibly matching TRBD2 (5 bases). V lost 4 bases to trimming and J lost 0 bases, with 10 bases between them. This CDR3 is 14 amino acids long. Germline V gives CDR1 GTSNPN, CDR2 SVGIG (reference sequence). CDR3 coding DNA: TGTGCCTGGAATAGGAGGAGCTCCTACAATGAGCAGTTCTTC. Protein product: CAWNRRSSYNEQFF.